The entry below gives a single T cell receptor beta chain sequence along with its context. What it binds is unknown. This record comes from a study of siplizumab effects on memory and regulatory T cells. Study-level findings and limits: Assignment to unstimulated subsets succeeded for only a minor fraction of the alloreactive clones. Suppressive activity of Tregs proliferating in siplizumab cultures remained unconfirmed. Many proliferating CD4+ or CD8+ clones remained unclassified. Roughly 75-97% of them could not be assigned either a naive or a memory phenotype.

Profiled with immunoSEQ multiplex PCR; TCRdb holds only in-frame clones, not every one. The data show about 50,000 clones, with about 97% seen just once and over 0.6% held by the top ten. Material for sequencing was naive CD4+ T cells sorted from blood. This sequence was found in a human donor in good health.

DNA for the CDR3: TGTGCCAGTAACCTCGGGGGGCGGATCTCCTACAATGAGCAGTTCTTC. Amino acid sequence: CASNLGGRISYNEQFF. The chain joins TRBV19 to TRBJ2-1, with D possibly matching TRBD2 (7 bases). This CDR3 has 16 residues. Germline-derived CDR1 and CDR2 are LNHDA and SQIVND (reference sequence). Trimming cost V 7 bases and J 0 bases, with 16 bases left between them.